A selection of T cell receptor beta chains follows, all from one sample in a study of blood T cell repertoires in COVID-19. Clones were sequenced by immunoSEQ multiplex PCR, and TCRdb holds only the in-frame ones, with some missing. The data show about 360,000 clones, with about four fifths seen just once and 1.1% held by the top ten. Input material: peripheral blood. These receptors all stem from a human donor with acute or convalescent COVID-19. The donor label of this sample is uncertain. CDR3s include the opening cysteine and the closing phenylalanine or tryptophan. D genes are given only for firm matches. Expanded clones are given a class, and other clones once, few, many or no size at all.

d_call,j_call,v_call,clone_size,cdr3_nt,cdr3_aa
TRBD1,TRBJ2-3,TRBV7-2,NA,TGTGCCAGCAGCCGCAAACAGGGGATCACAGATACGCAGTATTTT,CASSRKQGITDTQYF
NA,TRBJ1-6,TRBV2,NA,TGTGCCAGCAGTGAAACTGGGGAGAATTCACCCCTCCACTTT,CASSETGENSPLHF
TRBD1,TRBJ2-7,TRBV3-1/TRBV3-2,NA,TGTGCCAGCAGCCATTGGACAGGGCCGAAATACGAGCAGTACTTC,CASSHWTGPKYEQYF
TRBD2,TRBJ2-3,TRBV5-4,NA,TGTGCCAGCAGCATACTTAGCGGGGGAGCTAGCACAGATACGCAGTATTTT,CASSILSGGASTDTQYF
NA,TRBJ1-4,TRBV4-1,NA,TGCGCCAGCAGCCGAATGGCTACCTCGGGGGCAACTAATGAAAAACTGTTTTTT,CASSRMATSGATNEKLFF
NA,TRBJ1-2,TRBV6-5,NA,TGTGCCAGCAGGAAGGCCAAACAGGGTTCCTATGGCTACACCTTC,CASRKAKQGSYGYTF
TRBD2,TRBJ2-1,TRBV5-6,NA,TGTGCCAGCAGCTTCCTTCGCGGGAGGGCCGGTGAGCAGTTCTTC,CASSFLRGRAGEQFF
NA,TRBJ2-5,TRBV2,NA,TGTGCCAGCAGTGATGGGCGGGGTTTACACTTC,CASSDGRGLHF
TRBD1,TRBJ2-5,TRBV28,NA,TGTGCCAGCAGTTTCCGATACAGGGGGCTGTCTCGAGAGACCCAGTACTTC,CASSFRYRGLSRETQYF
NA,TRBJ1-2,TRBV5-5,NA,TGTGCCAGCAGCACATTCACAGGGCTGGGTGGCTACACCTTC,CASSTFTGLGGYTF
NA,TRBJ1-1,TRBV3-1/TRBV3-2,NA,TGTGCCTCTGGGGGCATAGCTGAAGCTTTCTTT,CASGGIAEAFF
NA,TRBJ2-1,TRBV9,NA,TGTGCCAGCAGCGTAGACGGCGGAAGCTCCTACAATGAGCAGTTCTTC,CASSVDGGSSYNEQFF
TRBD1,TRBJ1-6,TRBV2,once,TGTGCCAGCAGTGAAGTTGTGAACAGGGGGCTTTCACCCCTCCACTTT,CASSEVVNRGLSPLHF
TRBD2,TRBJ2-4,TRBV5-1,NA,TGCGCCAGCAGCTTGGTTCCTAGCGGGGGCCGCTTAGTAGCCAAAAACATTCAGTACTTC,CASSLVPSGGRLVAKNIQYF
NA,TRBJ1-1,TRBV2,NA,TGTGCCAGCAGTGTATTAGGCACGGGCACTGAAGCTTTCTTT,CASSVLGTGTEAFF
TRBD2,TRBJ2-5,TRBV3-1/TRBV3-2,NA,TGTGCCAGCAGCCAAAGAGAAATCGGGGGGAAGACCCAGTACTTC,CASSQREIGGKTQYF
NA,TRBJ2-3,TRBV27,NA,TGTGCCAGCAGTCACCTTACGGTTTCCCGCACAGATACGCAGTATTTT,CASSHLTVSRTDTQYF
TRBD2,TRBJ2-1,TRBV19,NA,TGTGCCAGTAGCCCGATGAGCGGGAGACTCAATGAGCAGTTCTTC,CASSPMSGRLNEQFF
NA,TRBJ1-1,TRBV2,NA,TGTGCCAGCAGTGGTACGTACGACAATGAAGCTTTCTTT,CASSGTYDNEAFF
TRBD1,TRBJ2-1,TRBV5-5,NA,TGTGCCAGCAGCTTAGGGACAGGTCACAATGAGCAGTTCTTC,CASSLGTGHNEQFF
NA,TRBJ2-1,TRBV5-1,NA,TGCGCCAGCAGCTTTGGGATTCTCCGGGACTACAATGAGCAGTTCTTC,CASSFGILRDYNEQFF
TRBD1,TRBJ1-4,TRBV14,NA,TGTGCCAGCAGCCTCTGGACAGGGGGCGATGAAAAACTGTTTTTT,CASSLWTGGDEKLFF
NA,TRBJ1-2,TRBV29-1,NA,TGCAGCGTTCCAGGGGTATACTATGGCTACACCTTC,CSVPGVYYGYTF
NA,TRBJ2-3,TRBV18,few,TGTGCCAGCTCCCTGGCCCCCGGGGGGCGAACAGATACGCAGTATTTT,CASSLAPGGRTDTQYF
NA,TRBJ1-3,TRBV7-9,NA,TGTGCCAGCAGCAAACAAGTAACGGGTAACACCATATATTTT,CASSKQVTGNTIYF
NA,TRBJ1-5,TRBV18,NA,TGTGCCAGCTCACCTACCCGCGGGGAAAATCAGCCCCAGCATTTT,CASSPTRGENQPQHF
NA,TRBJ1-2,TRBV6-5,NA,TGTGCCAGCAGTTACTCGAGACGACAGGAGTATGGCTACACCTTC,CASSYSRRQEYGYTF
TRBD1,TRBJ1-2,TRBV30,NA,TGTGCCTGGAGGGGGGACAGATTCTATGGCTACACCTTC,CAWRGDRFYGYTF